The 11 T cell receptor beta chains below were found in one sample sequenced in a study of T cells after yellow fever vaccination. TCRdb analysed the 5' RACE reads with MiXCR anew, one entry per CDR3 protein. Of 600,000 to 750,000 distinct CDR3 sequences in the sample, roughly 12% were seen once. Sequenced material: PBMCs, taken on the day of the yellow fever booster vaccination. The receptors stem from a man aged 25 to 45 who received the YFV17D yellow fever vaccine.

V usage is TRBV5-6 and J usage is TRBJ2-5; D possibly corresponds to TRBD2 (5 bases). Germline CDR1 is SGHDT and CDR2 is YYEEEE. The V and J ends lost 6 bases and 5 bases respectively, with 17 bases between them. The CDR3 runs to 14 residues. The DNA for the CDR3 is TGTGCCAGCAAAAACCCGGGATTAGTGGAGACCCAGTACTTC. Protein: CASKNPGLVETQYF.

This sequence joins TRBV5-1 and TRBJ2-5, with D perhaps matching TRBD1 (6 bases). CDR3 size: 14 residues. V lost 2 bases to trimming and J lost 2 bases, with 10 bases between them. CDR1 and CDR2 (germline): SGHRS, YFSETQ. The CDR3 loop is CASSFTGQQETQYF. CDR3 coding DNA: TGCGCCAGCAGCTTCACTGGACAGCAAGAGACCCAGTACTTC.

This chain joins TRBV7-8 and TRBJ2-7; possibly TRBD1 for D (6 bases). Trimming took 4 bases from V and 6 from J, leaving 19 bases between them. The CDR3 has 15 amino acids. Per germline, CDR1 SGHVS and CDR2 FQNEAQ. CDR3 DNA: TGTGCCAGCAGCTATCCCGGCCAGGGGATTTTCGAGCAGTACTTC. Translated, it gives CASSYPGQGIFEQYF.

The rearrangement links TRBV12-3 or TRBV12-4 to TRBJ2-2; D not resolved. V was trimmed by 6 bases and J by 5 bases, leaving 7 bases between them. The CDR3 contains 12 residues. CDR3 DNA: TGTGCCAGCAGGTTAACAACCGGGGAGCTGTTTTTT. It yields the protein CASRLTTGELFF.

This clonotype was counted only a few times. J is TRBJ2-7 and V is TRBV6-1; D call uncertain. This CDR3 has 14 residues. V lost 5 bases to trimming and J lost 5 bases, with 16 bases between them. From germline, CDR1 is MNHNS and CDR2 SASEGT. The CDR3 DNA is TGTGCCAGCAGTACCAGTGGACCGCACCACGAGCAGTACTTC. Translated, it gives CASSTSGPHHEQYF.

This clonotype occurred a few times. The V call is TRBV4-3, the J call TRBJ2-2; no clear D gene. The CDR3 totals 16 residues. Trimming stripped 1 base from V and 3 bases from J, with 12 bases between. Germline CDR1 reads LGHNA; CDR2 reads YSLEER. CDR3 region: CASSQGGIGYTGELFF. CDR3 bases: TGCGCCAGCAGCCAAGGAGGTATCGGATACACCGGGGAGCTGTTTTTT.

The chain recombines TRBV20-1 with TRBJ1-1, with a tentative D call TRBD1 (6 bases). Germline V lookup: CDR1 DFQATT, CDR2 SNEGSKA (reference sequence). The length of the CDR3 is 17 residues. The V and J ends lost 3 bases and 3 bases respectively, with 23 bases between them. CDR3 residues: CSASGPGDPGAYTEAFF. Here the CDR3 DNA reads TGCAGTGCTAGTGGGCCCGGGGATCCGGGGGCTTACACTGAAGCTTTCTTT.

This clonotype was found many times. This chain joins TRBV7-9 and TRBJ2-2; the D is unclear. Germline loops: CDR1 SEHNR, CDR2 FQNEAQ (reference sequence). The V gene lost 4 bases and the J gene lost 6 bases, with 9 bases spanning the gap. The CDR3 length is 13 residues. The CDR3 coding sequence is TGTGCCAGCAGCTCCGCTGTTGCCGGGGAGCTGTTTTTT. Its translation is CASSSAVAGELFF.

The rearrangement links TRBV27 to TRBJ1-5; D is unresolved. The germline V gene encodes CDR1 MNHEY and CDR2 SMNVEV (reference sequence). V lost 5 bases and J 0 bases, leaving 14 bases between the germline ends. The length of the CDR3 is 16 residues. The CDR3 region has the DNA TGTGCCAGCAGTCCCCGGAGGACCGATAGCAATCAGCCCCAGCATTTT. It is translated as CASSPRRTDSNQPQHF.

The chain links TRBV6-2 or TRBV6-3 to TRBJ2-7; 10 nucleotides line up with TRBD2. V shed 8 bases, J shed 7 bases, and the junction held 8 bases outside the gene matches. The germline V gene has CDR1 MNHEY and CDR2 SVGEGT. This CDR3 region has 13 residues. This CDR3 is CASLLAGEPEQYF. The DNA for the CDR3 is TGTGCCAGCCTCCTAGCGGGAGAACCAGAGCAGTACTTC.

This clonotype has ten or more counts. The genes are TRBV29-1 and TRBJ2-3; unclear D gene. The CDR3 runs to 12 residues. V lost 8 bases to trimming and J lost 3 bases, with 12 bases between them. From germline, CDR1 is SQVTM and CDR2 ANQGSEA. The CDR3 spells CSSRPTTDTQYF. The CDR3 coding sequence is TGCAGCTCGCGGCCAACGACAGATACGCAGTATTTT.